Shown below are 5 T cell receptor beta chains from a single sample sequenced in a study of shared clonotypes between healthy human individuals. Using immunoSEQ multiplex PCR, the repertoire was profiled, and TCRdb retains in-frame clones only, with some absent. Among approximately 1,500,000 clones listed, about 98% were seen once. The sequenced sample consisted of naive CD4+ T cells sorted from blood. Subset of the sample: CD45RA+ positively selected. The source is a man aged 25-40 years in good health.

The chain combines TRBV5-4 with TRBJ2-5; no firm D call. Trimming took 6 bases from V and 4 from J, leaving 16 bases between them. Per the germline V gene, CDR1 is SGHNT and CDR2 is YYREEE (reference sequence). This CDR3 contains 14 residues. The CDR3 coding sequence is TGTGCCAGCACCCCCTCATATCCCGCAGAGACCCAGTACTTC. This codes for CASTPSYPAETQYF.

Comment on this clone: This same CDR3 is encoded by further DNA sequences in the sample. This chain connects TRBV5-1 to TRBJ2-5; D is unclear. Deletions cut 2 bases from V and 2 bases from J, with 7 bases between. Per germline, CDR1 SGHRS and CDR2 YFSETQ. The CDR3 consists of 13 residues. The CDR3: CASSLRSQETQYF. In nucleotides, the CDR3 is TGCGCCAGCAGCTTACGCTCTCAAGAGACCCAGTACTTC.

The chain combines TRBV11-2 with TRBJ1-3; D not resolved. Germline loops: CDR1 SGHAT, CDR2 FQNNGV. Deletions cut 2 bases from V and 7 bases from J, with 9 bases between. CDR3 length equals 13 residues. DNA of the CDR3: TGTGCCAGCAGCTTACAGCTCGCCAACACCATATATTTT. The encoded protein is CASSLQLANTIYF. Full variable domain (remainder filled in from reference TRBV11-2 and TRBJ1-3): EAGVAQSPRYKIIEKRQSVAFWCNPISGHATLYWYQQILGQGPKLLIQFQNNGVVDDSQLPKDRFSAERLKGVDSTLKIQPAKLEDSAVYLCASSLQLANTIYFGEGSWLTVV.

CDR3 sequence reads: CASSSGGMNTEAFF. In nucleotides, the CDR3 is TGTGCCAGCAGCTCCGGGGGCATGAACACTGAAGCTTTCTTT. The chain links TRBV11-2 to TRBJ1-1, with D possibly being TRBD1 (6 bases). This CDR3 is built from 14 residues. Trimming left V 4 bases short and J 0 bases short, with 9 bases between. The germline V gene encodes CDR1 SGHAT and CDR2 FQNNGV.

The chain employs TRBV5-1 and TRBJ2-7, with 11 nucleotides matching TRBD1. Germline V CDR1 and CDR2: SGHRS, YFSETQ. There are 16 residues in the CDR3. The V segment lost 4 bases and the J segment 4 bases; nucleotides outside the gene matches: 10. The CDR3 is CASSLGGQGALYEQYF. DNA of the CDR3: TGCGCCAGCAGCCTTGGAGGACAGGGGGCCTTATACGAGCAGTACTTC.